This T cell receptor (beta chain) was documented in a study of CXCR3-negative and CXCR3-positive naive CD8 T cells. Regarding the study as a whole: More hydrophobic TRB CDR3s occurred in CXCR3-positive than in CXCR3-negative naive cells. Because surface CD5 did not distinguish the naive subsets, TCR strength was inferred from TRB CDR3 properties.

Germline CDR1 and CDR2: SGHTA and FQGNSA. There are 17 residues in the CDR3. The TRB libraries of cDNA were built by UMI-labeled 5' RACE. TCRdb re-called the 5' RACE reads; every CDR3 protein appears as one record, without DNA. The table lists thousands of distinct CDR3 sequences. By frequency, this clonotype registers medium-sized (0.01 to 0.1%). Its target is unknown. The TCR was taken from a human donor in good health. Some clones in this sample may be carry-over from other donors' samples. This chain connects TRBV7-2 to TRBJ2-3; the TRBD1 assignment by TCRdb is unverifiable without DNA. Sequenced: naive CXCR3- CD8+ T cells from blood. Sample subset: CD45RO-CCR7+CD27+CD95- naive CD8+ T cells lacking CXCR3 (TNR3-). CDR3 amino acids: CASSSTPRLIHTDTQYF.